This T cell receptor beta chain was captured in a study of T-cell memory formation after mild COVID-19. In the study overall: Most TCR clusters belonged to a single donor. Whole-study results and caveats: Whether day 37 second-wave clones are SARS-CoV-2-specific was not confirmed. CM and EM subsets held most contracting CD4+ clones; EMRA held CD8+ ones.

TCRdb re-called the 5' RACE reads through MiXCR, storing one row per CDR3 protein. This sample has 350,000 to 500,000 distinct CDR3 sequences, with around 17% found just once. Concerning this clonotype: Antigen specificity is unknown.

Germline assignment: CDR1 ENHRY and CDR2 SYGVKD. Trimming took 3 bases from V and 6 from J; bases not matched to a gene: 4. This CDR3 is built from 14 residues. Sequenced input: PBMCs or a T cell subset sorted from them (not recorded which). The rearrangement links TRBV10-3 to TRBJ2-3, with 9 bases matching TRBD2. This receptor was identified in a man aged 18 to 30 who had mild COVID-19 (a few samples of this study predate the infection). Cell type and time point are not known. CDR3 loop: CAISDSSGGDTQYF. Here the CDR3 DNA reads TGTGCCATCAGTGATTCCAGCGGGGGGGATACGCAGTATTTT.